This TCR beta chain was sequenced for a study of control samples from healthy donors and cancer patients. Produced via immunoSEQ multiplex PCR; TCRdb's table is partial and in-frame only. The table has about 180,000 clones, about 91% seen once. The germline gives CDR1 LNHDA, CDR2 SQIVND (reference sequence). The length of the CDR3 is 15 residues. The ends lost 10 bases at V and 2 bases at J; junction bases unmatched: 10. What was sequenced was blood. The chain employs TRBV19 and TRBJ1-5; 8 nucleotides line up with TRBD1. This TCR was sampled from a woman aged 40-49 years in good health. The CDR3: CATRGNRGGNQPQHF. The CDR3 nucleotides read TGTGCCACTCGCGGGAACAGGGGGGGCAATCAGCCCCAGCATTTT.